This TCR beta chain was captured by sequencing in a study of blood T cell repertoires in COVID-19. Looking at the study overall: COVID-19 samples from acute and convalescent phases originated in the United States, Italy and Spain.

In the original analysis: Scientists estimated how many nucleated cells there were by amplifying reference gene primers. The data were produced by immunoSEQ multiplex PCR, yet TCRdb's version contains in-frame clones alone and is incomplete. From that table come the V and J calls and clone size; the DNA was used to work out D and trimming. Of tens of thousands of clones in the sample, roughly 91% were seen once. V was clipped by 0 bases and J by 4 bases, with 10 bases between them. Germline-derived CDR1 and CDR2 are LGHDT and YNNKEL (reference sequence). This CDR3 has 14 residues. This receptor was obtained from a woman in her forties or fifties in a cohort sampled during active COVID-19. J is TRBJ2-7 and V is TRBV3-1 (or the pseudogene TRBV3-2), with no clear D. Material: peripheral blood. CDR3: CASSQDMSRYEQYF. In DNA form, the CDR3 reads TGTGCCAGCAGCCAAGATATGTCGAGGTACGAGCAGTACTTC.